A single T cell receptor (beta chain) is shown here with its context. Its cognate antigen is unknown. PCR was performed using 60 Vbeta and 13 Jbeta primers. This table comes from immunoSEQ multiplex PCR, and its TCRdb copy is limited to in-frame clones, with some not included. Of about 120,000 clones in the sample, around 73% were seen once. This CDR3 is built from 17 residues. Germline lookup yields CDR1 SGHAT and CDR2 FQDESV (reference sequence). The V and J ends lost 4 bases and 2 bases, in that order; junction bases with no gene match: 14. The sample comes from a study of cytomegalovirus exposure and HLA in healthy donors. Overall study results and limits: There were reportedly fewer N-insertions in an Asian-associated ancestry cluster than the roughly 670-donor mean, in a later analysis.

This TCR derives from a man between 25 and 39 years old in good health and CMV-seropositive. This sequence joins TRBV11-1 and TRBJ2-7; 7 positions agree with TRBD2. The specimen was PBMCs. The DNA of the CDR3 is TGTGCCAGCAGCTCACCCTCGCGGGAGCAGTACACCTACGAGCAGTACTTC. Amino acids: CASSSPSREQYTYEQYF.